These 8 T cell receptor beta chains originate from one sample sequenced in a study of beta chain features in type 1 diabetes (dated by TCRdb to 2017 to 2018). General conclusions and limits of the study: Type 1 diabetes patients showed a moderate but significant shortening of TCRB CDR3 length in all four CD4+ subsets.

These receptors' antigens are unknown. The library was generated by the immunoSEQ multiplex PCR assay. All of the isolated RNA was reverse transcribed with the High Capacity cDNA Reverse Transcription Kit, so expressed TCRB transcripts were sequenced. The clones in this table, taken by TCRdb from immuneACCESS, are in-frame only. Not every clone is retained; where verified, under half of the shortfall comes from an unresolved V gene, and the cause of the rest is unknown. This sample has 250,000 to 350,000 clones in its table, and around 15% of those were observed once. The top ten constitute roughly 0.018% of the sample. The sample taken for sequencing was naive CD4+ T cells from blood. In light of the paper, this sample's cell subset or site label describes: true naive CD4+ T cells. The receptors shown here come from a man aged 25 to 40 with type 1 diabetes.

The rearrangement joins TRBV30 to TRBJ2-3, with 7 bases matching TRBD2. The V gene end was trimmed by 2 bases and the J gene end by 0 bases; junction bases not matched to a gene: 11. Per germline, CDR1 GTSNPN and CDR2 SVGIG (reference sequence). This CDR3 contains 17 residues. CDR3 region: CAWSSPWGGISTDTQYF. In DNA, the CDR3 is TGTGCCTGGAGTTCCCCCTGGGGGGGAATAAGCACAGATACGCAGTATTTT.

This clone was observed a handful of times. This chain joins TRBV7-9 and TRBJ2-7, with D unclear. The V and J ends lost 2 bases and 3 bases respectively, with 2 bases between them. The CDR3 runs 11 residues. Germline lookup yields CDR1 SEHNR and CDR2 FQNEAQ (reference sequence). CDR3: CASSLYYEQYF. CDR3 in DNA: TGTGCCAGCAGCTTATACTACGAGCAGTACTTC.

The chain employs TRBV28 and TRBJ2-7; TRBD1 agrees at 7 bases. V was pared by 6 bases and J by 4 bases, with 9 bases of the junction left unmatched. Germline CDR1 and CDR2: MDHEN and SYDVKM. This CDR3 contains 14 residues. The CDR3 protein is CASSPGTVMYEQYF. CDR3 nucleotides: TGTGCCAGCAGCCCCGGGACAGTGATGTACGAGCAGTACTTC.

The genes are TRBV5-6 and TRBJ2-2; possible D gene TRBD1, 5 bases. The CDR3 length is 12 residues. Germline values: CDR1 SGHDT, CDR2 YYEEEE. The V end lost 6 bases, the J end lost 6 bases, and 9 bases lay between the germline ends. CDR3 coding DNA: TGTGCCAGCAACGCAGGGCCCGGGGAGCTGTTTTTT. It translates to CASNAGPGELFF.

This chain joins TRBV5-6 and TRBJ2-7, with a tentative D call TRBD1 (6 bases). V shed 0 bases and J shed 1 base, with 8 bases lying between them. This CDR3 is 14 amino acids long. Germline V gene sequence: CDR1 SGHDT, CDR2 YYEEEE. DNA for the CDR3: TGTGCCAGCAGCTTGGCCGGACAGTCCTACGAGCAGTACTTC. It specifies CASSLAGQSYEQYF.

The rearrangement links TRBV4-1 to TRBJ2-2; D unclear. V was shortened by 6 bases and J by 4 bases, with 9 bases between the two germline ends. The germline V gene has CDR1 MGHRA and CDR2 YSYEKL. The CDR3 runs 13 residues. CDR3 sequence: CASSRSSTGELFF. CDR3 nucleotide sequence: TGCGCCAGCAGTCGGTCCTCCACCGGGGAGCTGTTTTTT.

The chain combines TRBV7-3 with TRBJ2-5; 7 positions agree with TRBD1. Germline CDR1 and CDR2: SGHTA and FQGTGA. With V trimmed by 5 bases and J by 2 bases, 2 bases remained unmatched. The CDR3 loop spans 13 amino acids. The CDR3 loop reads CASSRGQQETQYF. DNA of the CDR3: TGTGCCAGCAGCCGGGGACAGCAAGAGACCCAGTACTTC.

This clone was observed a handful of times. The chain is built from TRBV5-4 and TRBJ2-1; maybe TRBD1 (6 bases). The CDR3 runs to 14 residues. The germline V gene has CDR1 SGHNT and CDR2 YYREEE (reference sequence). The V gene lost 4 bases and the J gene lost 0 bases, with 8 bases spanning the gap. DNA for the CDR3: TGTGCCAGCAGCGTGGACAGCTCCTACAATGAGCAGTTCTTC. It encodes CASSVDSSYNEQFF.